This TCR beta chain was sequenced during a study of T cells in Graves' hyperthyroidism and ophthalmopathy. This CDR3 has 11 residues. Germline loops: CDR1 SNHLY, CDR2 FYNNEI. J was trimmed by 4 bases and V by 7 bases; bases with no gene match: 0. The sample holds many counts of this clonotype. The antigen is not known. RNA transcripts gave rise to amplified TCR beta CDR3 regions. Using the HTBI primer set, a first-round RT-PCR was run on the TCR CDR3. A single record per CDR3 protein comes from TCRdb applying MiXCR to the multiplex PCR reads. The data show 250,000 to 350,000 distinct CDR3 sequences, roughly 17% seen once. Study-wide results and caveats: In validation, the model predicted ophthalmopathy. These predictions came a median approximately 5.9 months before onset.

Together with thyroid ultrasound, orbital computed tomography, serum thyroxine and TRAb, clinical symptoms were used for diagnoses. This sequence joins TRBV2 and TRBJ2-5; 7 bases map to TRBD2. Material: blood. The source is a man younger than 40 with Graves' hyperthyroidism. Here the CDR3 DNA reads TGTGCCAGCACGGGGGGAGAGACCCAGTACTTC. It translates to CASTGGETQYF. Full variable domain (missing parts from reference TRBV2 and TRBJ2-5): EPEVTQTPSHQVTQMGQEVILRCVPISNHLYFYWYRQILGQKVEFLVSFYNNEISEKSEIFDDQFSVERPDGSNFTLKIRSTKLEDSAMYFCASTGGETQYFGPGTRLLVL.